This is a list of T cell receptor beta chains from one sample in a study of vaccination and CD4 T cells after COVID-19. The antigens for these receptors are not known. In TCRdb, the PCR reads were re-called with MiXCR into one record per CDR3 protein. The sample shows 10,000 or so distinct CDR3 sequences, roughly 56% of them seen only once. Sequenced: CD4+ T cells from blood, cultured in vitro. These receptors all stem from a human donor who had recovered from COVID-19. CDR3s include the opening cysteine and the closing phenylalanine or tryptophan. D genes are given only for firm matches. Size values are once, few and many counts, or a class for expanded clones, and some rows have none.

D gene	V gene	J gene	clone size	CDR3 protein	CDR3 DNA
NA	TRBV5-1	TRBJ1-1	few	CASSWGQDRAEAFF	TGCGCCAGCAGCTGGGGACAAGATAGGGCTGAAGCTTTCTTT
NA	TRBV20-1	TRBJ1-2	NA	CSARELSRPNYGYTF	TGCAGTGCTAGAGAGCTCAGCAGGCCTAACTATGGCTACACCTTC
NA	TRBV6-2/TRBV6-3	TRBJ1-2	NA	CASSYEGNYGYTF	TGTGCCAGCAGTTATGAGGGTAACTATGGCTACACCTTC
TRBD1	TRBV2	TRBJ1-1	NA	CASRTGQGKNTEAFF	TGTGCCAGCAGGACGGGACAGGGGAAAAACACTGAAGCTTTCTTT
NA	TRBV27	TRBJ1-2	NA	CASNPTGYSYGYTF	TGTGCCAGCAATCCAACAGGGTATAGTTATGGCTACACCTTC
TRBD1	TRBV18	TRBJ1-2	once	CASSPVTGGTYGYTF	TGTGCCAGCTCACCAGTAACAGGGGGTACCTATGGCTACACCTTC
TRBD1	TRBV7-2	TRBJ2-5	NA	CASSKGQSKETQYF	TGTGCCAGCAGCAAGGGACAGTCTAAAGAGACCCAGTACTTC
TRBD1	TRBV11-2	TRBJ2-2	NA	CASTRTGEASGELFF	TGTGCCAGCACCCGGACAGGGGAGGCGTCCGGGGAGCTGTTTTTT
TRBD1	TRBV7-2	TRBJ2-7	NA	CASSQRDRVFEQYF	TGTGCCAGCAGTCAACGGGACAGGGTTTTCGAGCAGTACTTC
NA	TRBV2	TRBJ1-1	few	CASSVWQPEAFF	TGTGCCAGCAGTGTGTGGCAGCCTGAAGCTTTCTTT
TRBD1	TRBV12-3/TRBV12-4	TRBJ1-2	few	CASTPRQGNSNGYTF	TGTGCCAGCACCCCCAGACAGGGGAATTCCAATGGCTACACCTTC
TRBD1	TRBV6-5	TRBJ1-2	few	CASSYTRTGPTLGGYTF	TGTGCCAGCAGTTACACAAGGACAGGGCCAACCTTGGGTGGCTACACCTTC
NA	TRBV6-1	TRBJ1-1	NA	CASTPGLWGTEAFF	TGTGCCAGCACTCCGGGCTTGTGGGGCACTGAAGCTTTCTTT
TRBD1	TRBV20-1	TRBJ1-5	NA	CSANTGGNQPQHF	TGCAGTGCTAACACAGGGGGAAATCAGCCCCAGCATTTT
TRBD1	TRBV2	TRBJ1-1	NA	CASSEWGQGSEAFF	TGTGCCAGCAGTGAATGGGGACAGGGGTCTGAAGCTTTCTTT
TRBD2	TRBV27	TRBJ2-3	once	CASSFGRGGATDTQYF	TGTGCCAGCAGTTTCGGCCGCGGGGGGGCAACAGATACGCAGTATTTT